The entry that follows covers one T cell receptor beta chain sequence. No antigen is known for it. As to treatment: approximately 11-day PBMC culture with coronavirus spike peptide pools or control peptides (ViraFEST assay). Sequencing of DNA taken from cultured CD4+ T cells relied on the Oncomine TCR Beta short-read assay. A single record per CDR3 protein comes from TCRdb applying MiXCR to the PCR reads. The table has about 13,000 distinct CDR3 sequences, more than 70% seen once. The entry originates in a study of vaccination and CD4 T cells after COVID-19. For the study at large: Six males and four females constituted the convalescent cohort, two of whom were Hispanic.

Between the trimmed V and J ends, which lost 6 bases and 2 bases, there was a span of 17 bases. The CDR3 is 15 residues long. Germline-derived CDR1 and CDR2 are DFQATT and SNEGSKA (reference sequence). The receptor was isolated from a human donor who had recovered from COVID-19. Sequencing was done on a sample of CD4+ T cells from blood, cultured in vitro. V gene TRBV20-1 combines with J gene TRBJ1-5; TRBD1 might be the D (6 bases). CDR3 sequence reads: CSARDTWSGNQPQHF. In DNA form, the CDR3 reads TGCAGTGCCCGGGACACTTGGTCGGGCAATCAGCCCCAGCATTTT.